Listed below are T cell receptor beta chains from one sample, sequenced in a study of blood T cell repertoires in COVID-19. The table came from immunoSEQ multiplex PCR; TCRdb's copy has only in-frame clones and leaves some out. The table lists around 200,000 clones, 81% of them singletons. Specimen: PBMCs or T cells enriched from blood (not recorded which). The receptors here all came from a man aged 35-49 years who had recovered from COVID-19. CDR3s leave out the opening cysteine and the closing phenylalanine or tryptophan. Each record gives: J gene, V gene, CDR3 protein.

J: TRBJ2-1; V: TRBV6-5; CDR3: ASSREGWSYNEQF
J: TRBJ2-7; V: TRBV21-1; CDR3: ASSGDRGTLYEQY
J: TRBJ2-2; V: TRBV3-1/TRBV3-2; CDR3: ASSQYRDRGRTGELF
J: TRBJ1-2; V: TRBV14; CDR3: ASSQRNTGADYGYT
J: TRBJ1-2; V: TRBV5-1; CDR3: ASSGGVGYT
J: TRBJ1-4; V: TRBV12-5; CDR3: ARKFRDRKHAAIELF
J: TRBJ2-5; V: TRBV9; CDR3: ASSPGTSRLETQY
J: TRBJ2-5; V: TRBV6-5; CDR3: ASSRRGGAEETQY
J: TRBJ1-2; V: TRBV2; CDR3: ASSEVQYGYT
J: TRBJ1-2; V: TRBV24-1; CDR3: ATSDFGTAGYT
J: TRBJ2-5; V: TRBV10-3; CDR3: AISESTSGSAFGTQY
J: TRBJ2-7; V: TRBV30; CDR3: AWSVKHEQY
J: TRBJ2-2; V: TRBV5-1; CDR3: ASSLAWGLAGGELF
J: TRBJ2-2; V: TRBV7-9; CDR3: ASSLDTNTGELF
J: TRBJ2-1; V: TRBV18; CDR3: ASSGTGGNEQF
J: TRBJ2-1; V: TRBV7-9; CDR3: ASSLVDEQF
J: TRBJ2-1; V: TRBV5-1; CDR3: ASSLVGDRGNEQF
J: TRBJ1-6; V: TRBV3-1/TRBV3-2; CDR3: ASSPLGQRNNSPLH
J: TRBJ2-1; V: TRBV12-2; CDR3: ASLTQLAGTGENEQF
J: TRBJ2-2; V: TRBV5-4; CDR3: ASSLDRRHTGELF
J: TRBJ1-3; V: TRBV12-5; CDR3: ASAFPGQTSGNTIY
J: TRBJ2-2; V: TRBV7-9; CDR3: ASSPLLAGAAAVGELF
J: TRBJ1-4; V: TRBV7-2; CDR3: ASSLESSTNEKLF
J: TRBJ2-1; V: TRBV5-5; CDR3: ASSLEGELSYNEQF
J: TRBJ2-7; V: TRBV7-9; CDR3: ASSLYRGQY
J: TRBJ1-2; V: TRBV10-1; CDR3: ASSSGQFTGYT
J: TRBJ1-1; V: TRBV15; CDR3: ATSRVGRGAF
J: TRBJ1-2; V: TRBV6-5; CDR3: AAGGNGYT
J: TRBJ2-7; V: TRBV10-2; CDR3: ASRRQGYEQY
J: TRBJ2-7; V: TRBV28; CDR3: ASSFLPDLSGREQY
J: TRBJ2-7; V: TRBV3-1/TRBV3-2; CDR3: ASSQAHEQY
J: TRBJ2-5; V: TRBV13; CDR3: ASSNPGDGETQY
J: TRBJ2-1; V: TRBV18; CDR3: ASSQDRVSSGGQF
J: TRBJ1-5; V: TRBV18; CDR3: ASSPDRQGNQPQH
J: TRBJ1-1; V: TRBV11-2; CDR3: ASSRGTLVGTEAF
J: TRBJ1-2; V: TRBV2; CDR3: ASSGGPNYGYT
J: TRBJ1-5; V: TRBV19; CDR3: ASSSTSGGRQPQH
J: TRBJ1-2; V: TRBV18; CDR3: ASSPLDSGGYT
J: TRBJ2-3; V: TRBV5-1; CDR3: ASSQGTVASDTQY
J: TRBJ2-1; V: TRBV4-2; CDR3: ASSQDAYSGTLRINEQF
J: TRBJ2-3; V: TRBV5-4; CDR3: ASSLAGGGDTQY
J: TRBJ1-4; V: TRBV13; CDR3: ASSSRQGTNEKLF